This TCR beta chain was identified in a study of T cell changes during pregnancy in multiple sclerosis. Here immunoSEQ multiplex PCR was the method, and the copy in TCRdb shows in-frame clones only, minus some. The table has about 32,000 clones, roughly 89% seen once. This clone was seen only once. The sample here was CD8+ T cells from peripheral blood mononuclear cells, taken in the second trimester of pregnancy. The source is a female donor with multiple sclerosis, enrolled in a pregnancy study.

CDR3 nucleotides: TGCGCCAGCGGGGGACAGGGGAATGAAAAACTGTTTTTT. Protein sequence: CASGGQGNEKLFF. The chain joins TRBV4-1 to TRBJ1-4; TRBD1 agrees at 10 bases. Germline assignment: CDR1 MGHRA and CDR2 YSYEKL. The J segment lost 5 bases and the V segment lost 8 bases, leaving 2 bases of the junction unmatched. There are 13 residues in the CDR3.